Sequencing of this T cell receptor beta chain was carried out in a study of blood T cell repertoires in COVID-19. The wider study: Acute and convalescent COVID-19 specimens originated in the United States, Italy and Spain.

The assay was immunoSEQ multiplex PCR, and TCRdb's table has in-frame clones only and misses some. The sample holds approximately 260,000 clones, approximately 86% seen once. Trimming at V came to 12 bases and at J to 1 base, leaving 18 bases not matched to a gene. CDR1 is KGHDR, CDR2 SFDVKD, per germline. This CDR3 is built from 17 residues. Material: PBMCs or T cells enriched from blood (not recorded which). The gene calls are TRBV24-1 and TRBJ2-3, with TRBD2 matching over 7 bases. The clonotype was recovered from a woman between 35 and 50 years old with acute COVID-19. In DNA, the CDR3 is TGTGCCCCCCTTTGTCGGGAGGCTTCGGAGGGCACAGATACGCAGTATTTT. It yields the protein CAPLCREASEGTDTQYF.